The clone carrying this TCR beta chain was picked up many times. Its antigen remains unidentified. Molecular barcoding with unique molecular identifiers was used for the TCRbeta library. TCRdb ran MiXCR on the PCR reads and lists one entry per CDR3 protein. Altogether almost 500,000 distinct CDR3 sequences are present, roughly a tenth being singletons, with the ten largest covering around 2%. This specimen comes from a study of T-cell reconstitution after alpha-beta-depleted transplantation in children. Study-wide results and caveats: Several hundred graft clones that had expanded were reportedly the source of alpha-beta T cells about two months after transplant.

The clonotype was recovered from a child aged 2-9 years with inherited bone marrow failure, due to receive a stem cell transplant. The starting material was PBMCs, obtained before TCRalphabeta/CD19-depleted stem cell transplant.

This CDR3 reads CASSVMGHPYEQYF. As DNA, the CDR3 is TGCGCCAGCAGCGTAATGGGACACCCCTACGAGCAGTACTTC. The genes are TRBV5-1 and TRBJ2-7; D possibly corresponds to TRBD1 (6 bases). This CDR3 region has 14 residues. V was cut by 4 bases and J by 2 bases, with 13 bases left in between. Germline loops: CDR1 SGHRS, CDR2 YFSETQ.